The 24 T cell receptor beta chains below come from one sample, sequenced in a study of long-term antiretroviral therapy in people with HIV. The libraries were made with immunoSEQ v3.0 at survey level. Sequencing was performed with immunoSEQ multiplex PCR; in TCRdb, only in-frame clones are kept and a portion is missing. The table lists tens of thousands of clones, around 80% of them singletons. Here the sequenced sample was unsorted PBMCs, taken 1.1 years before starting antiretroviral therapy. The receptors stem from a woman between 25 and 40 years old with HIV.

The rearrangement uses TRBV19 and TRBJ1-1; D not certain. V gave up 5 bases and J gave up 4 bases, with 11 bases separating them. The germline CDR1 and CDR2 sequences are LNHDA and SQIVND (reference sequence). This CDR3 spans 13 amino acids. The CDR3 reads CASSSADGTEAFF. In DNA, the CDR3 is TGTGCCAGTAGTTCGGCCGACGGCACTGAAGCTTTCTTT.

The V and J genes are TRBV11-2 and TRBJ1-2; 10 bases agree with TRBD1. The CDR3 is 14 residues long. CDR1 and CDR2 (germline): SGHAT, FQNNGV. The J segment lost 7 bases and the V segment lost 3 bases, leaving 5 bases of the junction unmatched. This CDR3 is CASSFLDRGLGYTF. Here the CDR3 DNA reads TGTGCCAGCAGCTTTTTAGACAGGGGGCTTGGCTACACCTTC.

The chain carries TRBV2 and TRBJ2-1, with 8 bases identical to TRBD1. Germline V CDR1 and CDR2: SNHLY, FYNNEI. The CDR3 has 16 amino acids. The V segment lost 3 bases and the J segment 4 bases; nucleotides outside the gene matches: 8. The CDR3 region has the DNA TGTGCCAGCAGTGAGCACGGACAGGGAACTTACAATGAGCAGTTCTTC. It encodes CASSEHGQGTYNEQFF.

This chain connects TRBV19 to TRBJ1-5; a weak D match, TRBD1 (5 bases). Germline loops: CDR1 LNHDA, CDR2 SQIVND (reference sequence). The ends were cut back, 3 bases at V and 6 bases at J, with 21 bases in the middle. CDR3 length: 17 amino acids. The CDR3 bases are TGTGCCAGTAGTATCGGCAGGGTAGCGTTTCAGAGTCAGCCCCAGCATTTT. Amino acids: CASSIGRVAFQSQPQHF.

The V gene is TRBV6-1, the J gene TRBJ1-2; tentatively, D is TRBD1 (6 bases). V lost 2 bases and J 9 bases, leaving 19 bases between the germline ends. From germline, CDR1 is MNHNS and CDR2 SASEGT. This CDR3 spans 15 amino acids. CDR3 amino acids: CASSESIRQVLSYTF. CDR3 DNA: TGTGCCAGCAGTGAATCTATTAGACAGGTTTTGAGCTACACCTTC.

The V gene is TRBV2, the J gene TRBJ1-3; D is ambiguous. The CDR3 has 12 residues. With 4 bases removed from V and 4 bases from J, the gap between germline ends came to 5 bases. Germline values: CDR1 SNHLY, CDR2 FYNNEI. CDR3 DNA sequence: TGTGCCAGCAGTGTACAGGGAAACACCATATATTTT. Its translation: CASSVQGNTIYF.

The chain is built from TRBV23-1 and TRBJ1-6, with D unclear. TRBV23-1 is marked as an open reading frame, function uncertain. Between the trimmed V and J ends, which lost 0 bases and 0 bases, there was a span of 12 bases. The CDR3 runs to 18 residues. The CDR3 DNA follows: TGCGCCAGCAGTCAATCAGCACCTGAGGTCTCCTATAATTCACCCCTCCACTTT. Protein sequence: CASSQSAPEVSYNSPLHF.

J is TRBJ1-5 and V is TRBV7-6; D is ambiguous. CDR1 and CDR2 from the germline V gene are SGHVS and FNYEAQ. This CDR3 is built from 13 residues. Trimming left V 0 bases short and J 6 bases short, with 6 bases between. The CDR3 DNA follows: TGTGCCAGCAGCTTAGCGAACGGTCAGCCCCAGCATTTT. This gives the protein CASSLANGQPQHF.

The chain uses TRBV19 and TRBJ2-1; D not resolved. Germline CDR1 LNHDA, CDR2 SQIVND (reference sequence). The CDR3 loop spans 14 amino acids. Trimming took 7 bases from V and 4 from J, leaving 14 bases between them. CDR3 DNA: TGTGCCAGTAAACAACAGCTCACATACAATGAGCAGTTCTTC. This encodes CASKQQLTYNEQFF.

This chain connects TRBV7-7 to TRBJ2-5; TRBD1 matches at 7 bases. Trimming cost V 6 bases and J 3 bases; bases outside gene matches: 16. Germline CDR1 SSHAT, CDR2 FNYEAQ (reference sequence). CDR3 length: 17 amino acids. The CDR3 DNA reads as TGTGCCAGCAGTCTTTCCTCGGGACAGACACCCAAAGAGACCCAGTACTTC. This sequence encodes CASSLSSGQTPKETQYF.

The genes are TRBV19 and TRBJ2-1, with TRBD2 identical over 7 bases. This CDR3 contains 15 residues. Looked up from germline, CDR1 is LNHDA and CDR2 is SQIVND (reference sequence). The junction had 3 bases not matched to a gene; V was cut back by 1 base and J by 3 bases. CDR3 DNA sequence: TGTGCCAGTAGTATAGGGGGCGGGGGCTACAATGAGCAGTTCTTC. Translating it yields CASSIGGGGYNEQFF.

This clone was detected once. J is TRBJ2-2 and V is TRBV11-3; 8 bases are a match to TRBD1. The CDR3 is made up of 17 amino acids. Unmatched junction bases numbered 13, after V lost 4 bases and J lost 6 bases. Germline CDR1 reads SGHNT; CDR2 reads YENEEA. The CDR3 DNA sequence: TGTGCCAGCAGCTCTCCCCAAATACAGGGGGTCCCCGGGGAGCTGTTTTTT. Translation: CASSSPQIQGVPGELFF.

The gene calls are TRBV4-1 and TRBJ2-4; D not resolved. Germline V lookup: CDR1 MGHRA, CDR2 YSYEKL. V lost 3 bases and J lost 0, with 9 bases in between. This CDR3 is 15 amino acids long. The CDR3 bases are TGCGCCAGCAGCCAGCAGGCTCTAGCCAAAAACATTCAGTACTTC. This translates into CASSQQALAKNIQYF.

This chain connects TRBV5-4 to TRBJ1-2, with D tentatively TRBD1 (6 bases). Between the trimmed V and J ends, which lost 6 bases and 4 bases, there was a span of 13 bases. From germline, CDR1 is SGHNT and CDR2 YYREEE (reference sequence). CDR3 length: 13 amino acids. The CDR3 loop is CASTLGGGYGYTF. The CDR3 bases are TGTGCCAGCACCCTTGGAGGGGGCTATGGCTACACCTTC.

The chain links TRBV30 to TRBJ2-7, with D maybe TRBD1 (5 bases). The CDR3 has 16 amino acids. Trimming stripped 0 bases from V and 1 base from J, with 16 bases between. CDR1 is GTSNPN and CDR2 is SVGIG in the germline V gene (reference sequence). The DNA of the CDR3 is TGTGCCTGGAGTGTAAAAAATTTTAGACAGTCCTACGAGCAGTACTTC. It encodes CAWSVKNFRQSYEQYF. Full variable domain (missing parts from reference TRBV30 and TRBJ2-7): SQTIHQWPATLVQPVGSPLSLECTVEGTSNPNLYWYRQAAGRGLQLLFYSVGIGQISSEVPQNLSASRPQDRQFILSSKKLLLSDSGFYLCAWSVKNFRQSYEQYFGPGTRLTVT.

CDR3 nucleotide sequence: TGTGCCAGCCTTTCCGTGGGAGATACGCAGTATTTT. It is translated as CASLSVGDTQYF. The chain is built from TRBV6-6 and TRBJ2-3, with unresolved D. The V gene's germline CDR1 is MNHNY and CDR2 SVGAGI (reference sequence). V dropped 8 bases and J dropped 5 bases, with 11 bases sitting between them. The CDR3 is 12 residues long.

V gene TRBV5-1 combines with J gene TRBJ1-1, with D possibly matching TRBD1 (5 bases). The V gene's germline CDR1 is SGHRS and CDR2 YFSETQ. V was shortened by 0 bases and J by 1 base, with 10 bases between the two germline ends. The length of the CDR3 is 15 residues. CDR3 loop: CASSLVSGGNTEAFF. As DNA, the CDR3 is TGCGCCAGCAGCTTGGTTTCGGGGGGGAACACTGAAGCTTTCTTT. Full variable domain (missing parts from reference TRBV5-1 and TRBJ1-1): KAGVTQTPRYLIKTRGQQVTLSCSPISGHRSVSWYQQTPGQGLQFLFEYFSETQRNKGNFPGRFSGRQFSNSRSEMNVSTLELGDSALYLCASSLVSGGNTEAFFGQGTRLTVV.

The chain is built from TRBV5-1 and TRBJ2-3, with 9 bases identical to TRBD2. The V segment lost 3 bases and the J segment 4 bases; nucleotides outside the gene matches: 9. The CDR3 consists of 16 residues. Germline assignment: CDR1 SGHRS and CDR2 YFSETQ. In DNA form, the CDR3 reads TGCGCCAGCAGCTCGATTATAGCGGGGGCGGCAGATACGCAGTATTTT. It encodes CASSSIIAGAADTQYF.

CDR3 sequence (DNA): TGTGCCAGCAGCCCCTTTTCGGGGGACACAGATACGCAGTATTTT. It specifies CASSPFSGDTDTQYF. The chain is built from TRBV2 and TRBJ2-3, with a weak D call TRBD2 (6 bases). This CDR3 region has 15 residues. Germline V gene lookup returns CDR1 SNHLY and CDR2 FYNNEI. V was trimmed by 6 bases and J by 2 bases, leaving 15 bases between them.

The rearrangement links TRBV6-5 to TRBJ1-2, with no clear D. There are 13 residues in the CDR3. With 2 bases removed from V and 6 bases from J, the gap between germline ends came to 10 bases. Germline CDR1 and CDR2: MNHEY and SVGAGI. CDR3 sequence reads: CASSYTPGHGYTF. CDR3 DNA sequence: TGTGCCAGCAGTTACACACCTGGACATGGCTACACCTTC.

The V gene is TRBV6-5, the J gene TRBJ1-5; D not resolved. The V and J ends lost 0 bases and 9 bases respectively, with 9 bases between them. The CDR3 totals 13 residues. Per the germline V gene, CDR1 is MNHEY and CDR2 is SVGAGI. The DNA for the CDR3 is TGTGCCAGCAGTTACTCGCAAAACATGCCCCAGCATTTT. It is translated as CASSYSQNMPQHF.

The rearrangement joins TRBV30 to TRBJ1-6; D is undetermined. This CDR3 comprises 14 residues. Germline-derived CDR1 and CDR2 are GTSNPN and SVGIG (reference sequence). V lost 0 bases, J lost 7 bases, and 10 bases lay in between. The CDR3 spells CAWSVSGENSPLHF. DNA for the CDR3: TGTGCCTGGAGTGTGTCTGGGGAAAATTCACCCCTCCACTTT.

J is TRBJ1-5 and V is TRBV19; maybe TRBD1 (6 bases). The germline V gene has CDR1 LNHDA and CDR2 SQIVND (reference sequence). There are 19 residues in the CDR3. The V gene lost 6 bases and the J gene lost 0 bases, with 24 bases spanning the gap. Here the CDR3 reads CASRTPGQGRGGSNQPQHF. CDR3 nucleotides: TGTGCCAGTAGGACACCGGGGCAGGGGAGAGGTGGTAGCAATCAGCCCCAGCATTTT.

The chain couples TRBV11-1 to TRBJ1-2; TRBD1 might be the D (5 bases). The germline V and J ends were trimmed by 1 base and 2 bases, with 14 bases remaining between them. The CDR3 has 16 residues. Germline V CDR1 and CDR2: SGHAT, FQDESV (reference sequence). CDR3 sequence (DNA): TGTGCCAGCAGCTTAGAAAGGGACGGAGTAAACTATGGCTACACCTTC. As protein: CASSLERDGVNYGYTF.